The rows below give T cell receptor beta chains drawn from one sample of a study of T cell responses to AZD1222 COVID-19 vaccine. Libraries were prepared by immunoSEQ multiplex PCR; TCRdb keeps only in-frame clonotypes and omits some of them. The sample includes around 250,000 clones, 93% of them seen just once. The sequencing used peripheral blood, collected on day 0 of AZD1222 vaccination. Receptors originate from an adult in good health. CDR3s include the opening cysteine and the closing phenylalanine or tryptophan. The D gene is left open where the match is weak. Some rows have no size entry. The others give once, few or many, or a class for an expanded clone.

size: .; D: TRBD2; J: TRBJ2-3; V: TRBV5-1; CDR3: CASSYLGLAGRGRGTDTQYF; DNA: TGCGCCAGCAGCTATCTAGGACTAGCGGGGAGAGGACGTGGCACAGATACGCAGTATTTT
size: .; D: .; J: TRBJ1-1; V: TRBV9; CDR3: CASSVGGLMGDTEAFF; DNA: TGTGCCAGCAGCGTAGGGGGGCTGATGGGGGACACTGAAGCTTTCTTT
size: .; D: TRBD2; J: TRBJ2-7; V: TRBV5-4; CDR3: CASSLAREGEQYF; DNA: TGTGCCAGCAGCTTGGCGAGGGAGGGCGAGCAGTACTTC
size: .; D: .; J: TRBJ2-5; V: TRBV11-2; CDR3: CASRHTGPQETQYF; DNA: TGTGCCAGCAGGCACACCGGGCCCCAAGAGACCCAGTACTTC
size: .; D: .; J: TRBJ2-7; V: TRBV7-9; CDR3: CASSLVGQLYEQYF; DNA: TGTGCCAGCAGCTTAGTTGGACAGCTATACGAGCAGTACTTC
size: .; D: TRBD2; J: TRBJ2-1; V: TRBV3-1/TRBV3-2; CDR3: CASSHPGTSRVNEQFF; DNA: TGTGCCAGCAGCCACCCCGGGACTAGCAGGGTAAATGAGCAGTTCTTC
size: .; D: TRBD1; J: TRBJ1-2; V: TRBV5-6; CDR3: CASSLGDREHGYTF; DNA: TGTGCCAGCAGCTTGGGGGACAGGGAACATGGCTACACCTTC
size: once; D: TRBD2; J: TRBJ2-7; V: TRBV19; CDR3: CASSMGGNEQYF; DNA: TGTGCCAGTAGTATGGGAGGGAACGAGCAGTACTTC
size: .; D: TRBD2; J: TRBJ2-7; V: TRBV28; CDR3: CASKERGLQAYEQYF; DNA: TGTGCCAGCAAGGAGCGGGGGCTCCAGGCCTACGAGCAGTACTTC
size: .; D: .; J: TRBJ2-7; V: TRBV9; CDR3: CASSVGTLGEQYF; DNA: TGTGCCAGCAGCGTAGGAACTTTGGGCGAGCAGTACTTC
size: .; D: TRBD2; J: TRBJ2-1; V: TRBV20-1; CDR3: CSASGLAESYNEQFF; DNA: TGCAGTGCTAGTGGTCTAGCGGAATCCTACAATGAGCAGTTCTTC
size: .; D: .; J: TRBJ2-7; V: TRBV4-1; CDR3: CASSQESGVRVYEQYF; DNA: TGCGCCAGCAGCCAAGAGTCTGGAGTGAGGGTCTACGAGCAGTACTTC
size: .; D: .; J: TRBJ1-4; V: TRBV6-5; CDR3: CASTNGGLNEKLFF; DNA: TGTGCCAGCACCAACGGCGGGTTAAATGAAAAACTGTTTTTT
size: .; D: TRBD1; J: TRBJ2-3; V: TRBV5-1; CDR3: CASWTGATDTQYF; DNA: TGCGCCAGCTGGACAGGGGCCACAGATACGCAGTATTTT
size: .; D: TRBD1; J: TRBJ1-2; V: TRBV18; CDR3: CASSSGRGRPSKGYTF; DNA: TGTGCCAGCTCCTCTGGCAGGGGGCGTCCCAGCAAGGGCTACACCTTC
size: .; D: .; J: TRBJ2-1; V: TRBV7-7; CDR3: CASSRGSNSYNEQFF; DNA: TGTGCCAGCAGTCGGGGGTCCAACTCCTACAATGAGCAGTTCTTC
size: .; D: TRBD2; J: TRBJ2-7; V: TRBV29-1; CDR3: CSVSLAGDYEQYF; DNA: TGCAGCGTTTCACTAGCGGGGGACTACGAGCAGTACTTC